The subject of this entry is one T cell receptor (beta chain). Its antigen is unidentified. The data belong to a study of cytomegalovirus exposure and HLA in healthy donors. Whole-study context: The same platform as the approximately 730 first-cohort repertoires was used for the 120 validation repertoires, a later analysis reported. Study-level findings and limits: A list of approximately 150 TCR beta chains associated with cytomegalovirus was given. In vitro testing confirmed a few CMV-associated chains as specific for CMV antigens. For cytomegalovirus status, the classifier reportedly gave diagnoses with high specificity and sensitivity.

Only in-frame clones appear in the TCRdb table, and some are missing; sequencing was by immunoSEQ multiplex PCR. The table shows about 56,000 clones, with 90% to 95% occurring only once. Material for sequencing was PBMCs. This receptor was obtained from a young man in good health and CMV-seronegative.

For the CDR3, the DNA is TGCGCCAGCAGCCAAGATTTCGGAGGGTCGGGCCAGTACTTC. This sequence encodes CASSQDFGGSGQYF. V is TRBV4-3 and J is TRBJ2-7; tentatively, D is TRBD2 (6 bases). Trimming left V 0 bases short and J 10 bases short, with 16 bases between. The CDR3 extends over 14 amino acids. Germline assignment: CDR1 LGHNA and CDR2 YSLEER.